These 26 T cell receptor beta chains originate from one sample sequenced in a study of T-cell reconstitution after alpha-beta-depleted transplantation in children. Researchers prepared the TCRbeta library using unique molecular identifiers, the study reports. TCRdb processed the PCR reads anew with MiXCR; each CDR3 protein has one entry. The table lists roughly 200,000 distinct CDR3 sequences, about 7% of them singletons, with about 5.9% in the top ten. The input for sequencing was PBMCs, taken before TCRalphabeta/CD19-depleted stem cell transplant. The source is a boy aged 2 to 10 with acute lymphoblastic leukemia, due to receive a stem cell transplant.

The rearrangement links TRBV24-1 to TRBJ2-7; D is undetermined. There are 13 residues in the CDR3. In germline, CDR1 is KGHDR, CDR2 SFDVKD. Trimming shortened V by 6 bases and J by 5 bases, and 13 bases separated the two germline ends. The CDR3 sequence is CATSPPGRNEQYF. CDR3 in DNA: TGTGCCACCAGTCCTCCCGGTAGGAACGAGCAGTACTTC.

This clonotype appeared many times. The chain carries TRBV6-1 and TRBJ2-2, with D maybe TRBD2 (5 bases). Germline CDR1 is MNHNS and CDR2 is SASEGT. This CDR3 is built from 14 residues. V lost 6 bases and J lost 8, with 16 bases in between. The CDR3 sequence is CASRSGLTGGELFF. In DNA form, the CDR3 reads TGTGCCAGCAGATCCGGACTCACCGGGGGGGAGCTGTTTTTT.

This clonotype appeared a few times. The gene calls are TRBV4-3 and TRBJ2-7; 9 bases are a match to TRBD2. The germline V gene has CDR1 LGHNA and CDR2 YSLEER. This CDR3 has 16 residues. Losses at the gene ends were 4 bases for V and 1 base for J; bases not matched to a gene: 8. This CDR3 reads CASSPETSGQSYEQYF. DNA for the CDR3: TGCGCCAGCAGCCCCGAGACTAGCGGACAATCCTACGAGCAGTACTTC.

The chain is built from TRBV19 and TRBJ2-7; the D is unclear. CDR3 length: 13 residues. V lost 5 bases and J 10 bases, leaving 18 bases between the germline ends. Germline CDR1 reads LNHDA; CDR2 reads SQIVND (reference sequence). In DNA, the CDR3 is TGTGCCAGTAGTCCAATGACTCCGCCGGATCAGTACTTC. Translated: CASSPMTPPDQYF.

This clonotype turned up a few times. The V and J genes are TRBV5-1 and TRBJ2-7; 12 bases align to TRBD1. Germline values: CDR1 SGHRS, CDR2 YFSETQ. Germline trimming cut 3 bases from V and 6 bases from J; bases unmatched to any gene: 4. The CDR3 contains 14 residues. Written as DNA, the CDR3 is TGCGCCAGCAGCTCCCGGGACAGGGGGCTCGAGCAGTACTTC. This encodes CASSSRDRGLEQYF.

This clonotype was seen ten or more times. J is TRBJ2-1 and V is TRBV6-5; weak D call: TRBD1 (6 bases). The CDR3 runs to 15 residues. With 0 bases removed from V and 3 bases from J, the gap between germline ends came to 9 bases. Germline CDR1 MNHEY, CDR2 SVGAGI. For the CDR3, the DNA is TGTGCCAGCAGTTACTCGACACAGGGCTACAATGAGCAGTTCTTC. Translation gives CASSYSTQGYNEQFF.

V and J are TRBV27 and TRBJ2-7; 8 nucleotides line up with TRBD1. The CDR3 extends over 15 amino acids. V trimming: 0 bases; J trimming: 7 bases; junction bases outside the gene matches: 8. Germline V gene data show CDR1 as MNHEY and CDR2 as SMNVEV (reference sequence). DNA of the CDR3: TGTGCCAGCAGTTTATCAGGACAGGGATCTGGGGAGCAGTACTTC. Its protein product is CASSLSGQGSGEQYF.

This clonotype was found many times. The chain employs TRBV5-5 and TRBJ2-2, with unresolved D. CDR3 length: 14 amino acids. With 3 bases removed from V and 0 bases from J, the gap between germline ends came to 6 bases. Germline lookup yields CDR1 SGHKS and CDR2 YYEKEE (reference sequence). CDR3 loop: CASSSMANTGELFF. The DNA for the CDR3 is TGTGCCAGCAGCTCAATGGCGAACACCGGGGAGCTGTTTTTT. Drawing the rest from reference TRBV5-5 and TRBJ2-2, the complete variable domain is DAGVTQSPTHLIKTRGQQVTLRCSPISGHKSVSWYQQVLGQGPQFIFQYYEKEERGRGNFPDRFSARQFPNYSSELNVNALLLGDSALYLCASSSMANTGELFFGEGSRLTVL.

This clonotype occurred many times. The genes are TRBV7-2 and TRBJ2-7; D is ambiguous. Per the germline V gene, CDR1 is SGHTA and CDR2 is FQGNSA. The CDR3 has 14 residues. V lost 5 bases and J lost 2, with 13 bases in between. In DNA, the CDR3 is TGTGCCAGCAGCCCACCGGGTTCCCCCTACGAGCAGTACTTC. Protein: CASSPPGSPYEQYF.

For this clonotype: A much larger clone sits a single nucleotide away, making a read error possible. The rearrangement joins TRBV7-2 to TRBJ2-1; D perhaps matches TRBD2 (5 bases). The CDR3 is 17 residues long. Germline-derived CDR1 and CDR2 are SGHTA and FQGNSA. CDR3 loop: CATSLALGGAPAHEQFF. CDR3 DNA sequence: TGTGCCACCAGCTTAGCGCTCGGAGGTGCCCCGGCGCATGAGCAGTTCTTC.

This clonotype was found a few times. V gene TRBV14 combines with J gene TRBJ2-5; the D gene could be TRBD1 or TRBD2 (6 bases each). Trimming pared 4 bases from V and 4 bases from J, leaving 25 bases between. Germline CDR1 is SGHDN and CDR2 is FVKESK. The CDR3 is 18 residues long. This CDR3 is CASSRPSTEGHRGETQYF. The DNA of the CDR3 is TGTGCCAGCAGCCGTCCTTCTACGGAGGGACACCGGGGAGAGACCCAGTACTTC. Together with reference TRBV14 and TRBJ2-5, the CDR3 gives the full variable domain: EAGVTQFPSHSVIEKGQTVTLRCDPISGHDNLYWYRRVMGKEIKFLLHFVKESKQDESGMPNNRFLAERTGGTYSTLKVQPAELEDSGVYFCASSRPSTEGHRGETQYFGPGTRLLVL.

This clonotype was found many times. CDR3 sequence reads: CASSLARGELQYF. The CDR3, as DNA: TGTGCCAGCAGCTTGGCCCGAGGGGAATTGCAGTACTTC. V and J are TRBV5-5 and TRBJ2-7; either TRBD1 or TRBD2 may fit D (5 bases each). The CDR3 contains 13 residues. V was shortened by 0 bases and J by 9 bases, with 13 bases between the two germline ends. The germline V gene encodes CDR1 SGHKS and CDR2 YYEKEE (reference sequence).

Ten or more counts support this clonotype. The chain links TRBV7-2 to TRBJ2-5; 8 bases line up with TRBD1. The trim removed 5 bases at V and 3 bases at J, leaving 5 bases unmatched. CDR1 is SGHTA and CDR2 is FQGNSA in the germline V gene. The CDR3 consists of 14 residues. The DNA for the CDR3 is TGTGCCAGCAGCCCCGACAGGGGTAAAGAGACCCAGTACTTC. As protein: CASSPDRGKETQYF.

Many counts were recorded for this clonotype. The V and J genes are TRBV11-2 and TRBJ2-5, with a tentative D call TRBD2 (7 bases). Germline CDR1 reads SGHAT; CDR2 reads FQNNGV. The CDR3 is 17 amino acids. The V gene lost 8 bases and the J gene lost 5 bases, with 27 bases spanning the gap. The CDR3 nucleotides are TGTGCCAGCGTCGCGGGGGCTAGGTCGGGACAATCGGAGACCCAGTACTTC. It specifies CASVAGARSGQSETQYF.

At least ten counts were recorded for this clonotype. The chain links TRBV6-5 to TRBJ1-2; D is ambiguous. Trimming took off 5 bases at V and 4 bases at J, with 14 bases between the two ends. The CDR3 covers 14 residues. Germline-derived CDR1 and CDR2 are MNHEY and SVGAGI. The CDR3 loop reads CASSTSERVYGYTF. The CDR3 nucleotides read TGTGCCAGCAGTACCTCGGAAAGAGTCTATGGCTACACCTTC.

The J gene is TRBJ2-3, the V gene TRBV29-1; no firm D call. Looked up from germline, CDR1 is SQVTM and CDR2 is ANQGSEA. The CDR3 sequence is 15 residues long. With 1 base removed from V and 0 bases from J, the gap between germline ends came to 11 bases. CDR3 nucleotide sequence: TGCAGCGTTGAAGGCTCGGAAAGTAGCACAGATACGCAGTATTTT. Residues: CSVEGSESSTDTQYF.

This clonotype was counted between two and nine times. The chain employs TRBV5-1 and TRBJ2-7, with TRBD1 identical over 10 bases. Germline trimming cut 3 bases from V and 0 bases from J; bases unmatched to any gene: 6. The CDR3 runs 16 residues. Per germline, CDR1 SGHRS and CDR2 YFSETQ. This chain's CDR3 is CASSSSRDRGSYEQYF. DNA of the CDR3: TGCGCCAGCAGCTCAAGCCGGGACAGGGGCTCCTACGAGCAGTACTTC.

The sample holds a few counts of this clonotype. The J gene is TRBJ1-1, the V gene TRBV6-2 or TRBV6-3; D perhaps matches TRBD1 (5 bases). Germline-derived CDR1 and CDR2 are MNHEY and SVGEGT. The CDR3 covers 15 residues. The V and J ends lost 1 base and 1 base respectively, with 10 bases between them. Written as DNA, the CDR3 is TGTGCCAGCAGTTACTTCTCCGGACAGAACACTGAAGCTTTCTTT. This translates into CASSYFSGQNTEAFF.

There are many counts of this clonotype. CDR3 residues: CAWSPVVGYTGELFF. The DNA of the CDR3 is TGTGCCTGGAGCCCAGTTGTGGGGTACACCGGGGAGCTGTTTTTT. The chain carries TRBV30 and TRBJ2-2, with D unclear. The V end lost 3 bases, the J end lost 3 bases, and 14 bases lay between the germline ends. CDR3 length: 15 residues. Germline-derived CDR1 and CDR2 are GTSNPN and SVGIG (reference sequence).

This clonotype was seen ten or more times. The rearrangement uses TRBV4-2 and TRBJ2-4, with 7 bases fitting TRBD1. This CDR3 spans 15 amino acids. The V gene end was trimmed by 3 bases and the J gene end by 1 base; junction bases not matched to a gene: 3. The germline V gene has CDR1 LGHNA and CDR2 YNFKEQ. The CDR3, as DNA: TGTGCCAGCAGCCAGCAGGGGGAGGCCAAAAACATTCAGTACTTC. Translated, it gives CASSQQGEAKNIQYF.

Ten or more counts support this clonotype. J is TRBJ2-1 and V is TRBV18, with TRBD2 matching 8 bases. CDR3 length equals 16 residues. With V trimmed by 0 bases and J by 2 bases, 3 bases remained unmatched. Per germline, CDR1 KGHSH and CDR2 LQKENI. The CDR3 spells CASSPPDGRAYNEQFF. The CDR3 nucleotides read TGTGCCAGCTCACCACCGGACGGGAGGGCCTACAATGAGCAGTTCTTC.

The chain combines TRBV9 with TRBJ1-5; D gene unclear. The V end lost 3 bases, the J end lost 4 bases, and 11 bases lay between the germline ends. The CDR3 contains 14 residues. Germline-derived CDR1 and CDR2 are SGDLS and YYNGEE. CDR3 region: CASSAEDTNQPQHF. The CDR3 DNA follows: TGTGCCAGCAGCGCAGAAGACACAAATCAGCCCCAGCATTTT.

The genes are TRBV10-3 and TRBJ2-2; D perhaps matches TRBD2 (5 bases). CDR3 size: 14 residues. Germline V gene lookup returns CDR1 ENHRY and CDR2 SYGVKD. V lost 5 bases and J 5 bases, leaving 12 bases between the germline ends. The CDR3 loop reads CAISLKEATGELFF. CDR3 DNA sequence: TGTGCCATCAGTTTAAAGGAGGCAACCGGGGAGCTGTTTTTT.

This chain links TRBV10-3 with TRBJ1-1; D uncertain. The germline V and J ends were trimmed by 6 bases and 0 bases, with 11 bases remaining between them. Looked up from germline, CDR1 is ENHRY and CDR2 is SYGVKD. CDR3 length: 14 residues. DNA for the CDR3: TGTGCCATCAGCTTGGAAGGAATGAACACTGAAGCTTTCTTT. Translation gives CAISLEGMNTEAFF.

The table lists this clonotype with many counts. CDR3 DNA sequence: TGCAGTGCTAGACCGGCTAGCGGGGGAGGGATAGATACGCAGTATTTT. It specifies CSARPASGGGIDTQYF. This chain connects TRBV20-1 to TRBJ2-3; 10 bases fit TRBD2. Germline values: CDR1 DFQATT, CDR2 SNEGSKA (reference sequence). The junction had 10 bases not matched to a gene; V was cut back by 2 bases and J by 5 bases. The CDR3 covers 16 residues.

The J gene is TRBJ1-2, the V gene TRBV12-3 or TRBV12-4; D call uncertain. V lost 5 bases to trimming and J lost 9 bases, with 19 bases between them. This CDR3 contains 14 residues. CDR3 region: CASSLGPPPNCYTF. The CDR3 DNA is TGTGCCAGCAGTCTAGGCCCCCCCCCAAATTGCTACACCTTC.